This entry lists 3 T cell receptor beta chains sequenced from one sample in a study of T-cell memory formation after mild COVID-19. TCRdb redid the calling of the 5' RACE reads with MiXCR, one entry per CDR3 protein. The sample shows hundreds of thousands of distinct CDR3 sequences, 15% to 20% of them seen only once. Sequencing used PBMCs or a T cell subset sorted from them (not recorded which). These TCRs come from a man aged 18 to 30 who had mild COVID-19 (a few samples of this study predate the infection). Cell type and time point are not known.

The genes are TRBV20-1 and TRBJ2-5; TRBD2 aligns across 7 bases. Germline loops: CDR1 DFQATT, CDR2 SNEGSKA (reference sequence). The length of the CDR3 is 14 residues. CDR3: CSGGGASGQETQYF. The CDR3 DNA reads TGCAGCGGGGGAGGGGCCTCGGGGCAAGAGACCCAGTACTTC.

DNA of the CDR3: TGTGCCAGCAGCCCCGGTAGTAGTGAGGGCACTGAAGCTTTCTTT. It translates to CASSPGSSEGTEAFF. The rearrangement uses TRBV6-5 and TRBJ1-1; D gene uncertain. Trimming pared 6 bases from V and 4 bases from J, leaving 18 bases between. There are 15 residues in the CDR3. CDR1 is MNHEY and CDR2 is SVGAGI in the germline V gene.

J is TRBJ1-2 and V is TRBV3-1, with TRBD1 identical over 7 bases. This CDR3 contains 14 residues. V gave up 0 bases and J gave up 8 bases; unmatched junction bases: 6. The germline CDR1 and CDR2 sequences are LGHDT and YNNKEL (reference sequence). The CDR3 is CASSQDRTGGGYTF. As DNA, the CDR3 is TGTGCCAGCAGCCAAGATAGGACAGGAGGAGGCTACACCTTC.